The clone carrying this TCR beta chain was recorded once. Its antigen remains unidentified. Germline V lookup: CDR1 SGHTA, CDR2 FQGNSA. The CDR3 extends over 13 amino acids. V was pared by 11 bases and J by 3 bases, with 5 bases of the junction left unmatched. Measured with immunoSEQ multiplex PCR; TCRdb has only the in-frame clones, and not every one. In the table there are some 56,000 clones, about 89% of which are singletons. This sample stems from a study of Tregs in tolerant kidney transplant recipients. Overall study results and limits: Nucleotide sequences could not be compared across some patients' samples due to primer changes. Biological reproducibility was not directly addressed, but technical replication error appeared minimal.

The nonmyeloablative bone marrow transplants came from related graft donors, with transient mixed chimerism. Thawed PBMCs were FACS-sorted into unstimulated CD4+CD25+CD127- regulatory T cells, CD4+CD25- non-regulatory cells, CD4 and CD8 cells. Sequences were derived from CD8+ T cells from blood (PBMCs), sampled 24 months after the transplant. The sequence came from a human patient who received a combined kidney and bone marrow transplant. The graft donor may be the source of some T cells. The chain joins TRBV7-2 to TRBJ2-2; 8 nucleotides match TRBD2. CDR3 sequence: CARGGTDTGELFF. The CDR3 bases are TGTGCCCGCGGGGGGACGGACACCGGGGAGCTGTTTTTT.